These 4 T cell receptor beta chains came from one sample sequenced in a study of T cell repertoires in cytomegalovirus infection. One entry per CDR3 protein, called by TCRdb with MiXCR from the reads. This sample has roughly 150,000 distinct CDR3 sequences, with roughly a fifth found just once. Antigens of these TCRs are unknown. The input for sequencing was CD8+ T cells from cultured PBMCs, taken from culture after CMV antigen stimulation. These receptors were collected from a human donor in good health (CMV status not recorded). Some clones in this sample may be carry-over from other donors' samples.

The CDR3 spells CASSLVGAPAKNIQYF. For the CDR3, the DNA is TGTGCCAGCAGCTTAGTCGGGGCGCCGGCCAAAAACATTCAGTACTTC. This sequence joins TRBV7-2 and TRBJ2-4, with D perhaps given as TRBD1 or TRBD2 (5 bases each). Germline V lookup: CDR1 SGHTA, CDR2 FQGNSA. V was shortened by 1 base and J by 1 base, with 11 bases between the two germline ends. The CDR3 is made up of 16 amino acids.

CDR3 nucleotides: TGTGCCAGCAGCATAACAACCCGGGACAGGACAATCTACGAGCAGTACTTC. It specifies CASSITTRDRTIYEQYF. The chain couples TRBV5-6 to TRBJ2-7, with TRBD1 matching 8 bases. The CDR3 covers 17 residues. V trimming: 4 bases; J trimming: 3 bases; junction bases outside the gene matches: 15. Germline CDR1 and CDR2: SGHDT and YYEEEE.

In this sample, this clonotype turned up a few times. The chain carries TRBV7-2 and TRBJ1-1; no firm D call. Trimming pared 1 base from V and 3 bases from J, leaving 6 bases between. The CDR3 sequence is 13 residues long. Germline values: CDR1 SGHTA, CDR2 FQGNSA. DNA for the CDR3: TGTGCCAGCAGCTTAGAGGCGTACACTGAAGCTTTCTTT. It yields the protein CASSLEAYTEAFF.

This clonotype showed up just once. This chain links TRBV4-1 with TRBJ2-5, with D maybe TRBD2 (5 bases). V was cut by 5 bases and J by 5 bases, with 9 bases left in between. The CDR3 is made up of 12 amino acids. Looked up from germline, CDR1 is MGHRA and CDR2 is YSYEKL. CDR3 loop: CASSGGGETQYF. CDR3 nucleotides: TGCGCCAGCAGCGGAGGCGGGGAGACCCAGTACTTC.